One TCR beta chain is described in this entry. V lost 2 bases to trimming and J lost 8 bases, with 10 bases between them. The germline gives CDR1 GTSNPN, CDR2 SVGIG (reference sequence). The CDR3 is made up of 13 amino acids. Adults with ileal or ileocolonic Crohn's disease and an indication for resection were eligible. Only in-frame clones appear in the TCRdb table, and some are missing; sequencing was by immunoSEQ multiplex PCR. The table shows some 16,000 clones, with approximately 82% occurring only once. The source of the sample is a study of T cell repertoires in ileal Crohn's disease. Study information: Operated complications were stricturing disease (approximately 61%) and penetrating disease (39%).

Material for sequencing was ileal tissue. The rearrangement links TRBV30 to TRBJ1-6, with D unresolved. The receptor was isolated from an adult with Crohn's disease. The CDR3 sequence is CAWSPWSDSPLHF. Here the CDR3 DNA reads TGTGCCTGGAGTCCGTGGTCGGATTCACCCCTCCACTTT. Together with reference TRBV30 and TRBJ1-6, the CDR3 gives the full variable domain: SQTIHQWPATLVQPVGSPLSLECTVEGTSNPNLYWYRQAAGRGLQLLFYSVGIGQISSEVPQNLSASRPQDRQFILSSKKLLLSDSGFYLCAWSPWSDSPLHFGNGTRLTVT.